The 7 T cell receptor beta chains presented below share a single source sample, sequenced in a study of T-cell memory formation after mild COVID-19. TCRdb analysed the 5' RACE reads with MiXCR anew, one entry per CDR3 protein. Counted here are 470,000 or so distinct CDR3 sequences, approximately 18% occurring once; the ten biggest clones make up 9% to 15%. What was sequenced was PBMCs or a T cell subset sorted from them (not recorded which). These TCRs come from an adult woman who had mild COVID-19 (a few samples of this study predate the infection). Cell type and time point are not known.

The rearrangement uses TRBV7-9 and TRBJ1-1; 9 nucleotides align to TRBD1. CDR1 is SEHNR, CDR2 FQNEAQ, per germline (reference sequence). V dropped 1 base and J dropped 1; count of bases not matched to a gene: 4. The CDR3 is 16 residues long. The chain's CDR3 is CASSLGGTGRNTEAFF. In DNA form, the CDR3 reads TGTGCCAGCAGCTTAGGCGGGACAGGGAGGAACACTGAAGCTTTCTTT.

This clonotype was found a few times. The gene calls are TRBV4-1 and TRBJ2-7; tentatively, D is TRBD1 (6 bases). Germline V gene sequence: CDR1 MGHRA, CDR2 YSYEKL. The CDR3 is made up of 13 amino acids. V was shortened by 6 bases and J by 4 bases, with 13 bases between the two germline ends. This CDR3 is CASSTRGLYEQYF. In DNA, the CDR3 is TGCGCCAGCAGTACCAGGGGTTTGTACGAGCAGTACTTC.

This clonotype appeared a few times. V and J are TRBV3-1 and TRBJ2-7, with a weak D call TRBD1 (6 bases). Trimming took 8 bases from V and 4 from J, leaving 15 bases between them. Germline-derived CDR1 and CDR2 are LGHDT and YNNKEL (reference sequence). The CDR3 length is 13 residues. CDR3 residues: CASGQSSSYEQYF. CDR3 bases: TGTGCCAGCGGACAGTCGTCCTCGTACGAGCAGTACTTC.

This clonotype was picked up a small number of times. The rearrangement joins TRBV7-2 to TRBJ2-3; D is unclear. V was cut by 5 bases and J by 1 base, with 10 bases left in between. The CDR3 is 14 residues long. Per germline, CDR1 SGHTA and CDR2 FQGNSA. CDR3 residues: CASSLSVGTDTQYF. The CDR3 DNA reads TGTGCCAGCAGCCTCTCCGTAGGCACAGATACGCAGTATTTT.

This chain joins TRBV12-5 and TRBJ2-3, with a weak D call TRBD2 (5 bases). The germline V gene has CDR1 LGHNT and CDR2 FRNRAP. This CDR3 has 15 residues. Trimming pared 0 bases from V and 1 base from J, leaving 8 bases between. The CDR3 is CASGLVVSGTDTQYF. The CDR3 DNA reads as TGTGCTAGTGGTTTGGTAGTTAGCGGCACAGATACGCAGTATTTT.

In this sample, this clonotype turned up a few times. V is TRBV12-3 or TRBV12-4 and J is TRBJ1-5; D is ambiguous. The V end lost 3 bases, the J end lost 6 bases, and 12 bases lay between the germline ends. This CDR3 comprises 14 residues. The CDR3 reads CASSFTAAAQPQHF. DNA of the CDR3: TGTGCCAGCAGTTTTACAGCTGCGGCTCAGCCCCAGCATTTT.

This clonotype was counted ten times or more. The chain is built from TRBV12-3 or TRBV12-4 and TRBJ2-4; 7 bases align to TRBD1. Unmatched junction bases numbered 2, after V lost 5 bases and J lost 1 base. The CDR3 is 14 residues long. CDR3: CASSPRGAKNIQYF. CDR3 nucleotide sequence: TGTGCCAGCAGTCCCAGGGGGGCCAAAAACATTCAGTACTTC.